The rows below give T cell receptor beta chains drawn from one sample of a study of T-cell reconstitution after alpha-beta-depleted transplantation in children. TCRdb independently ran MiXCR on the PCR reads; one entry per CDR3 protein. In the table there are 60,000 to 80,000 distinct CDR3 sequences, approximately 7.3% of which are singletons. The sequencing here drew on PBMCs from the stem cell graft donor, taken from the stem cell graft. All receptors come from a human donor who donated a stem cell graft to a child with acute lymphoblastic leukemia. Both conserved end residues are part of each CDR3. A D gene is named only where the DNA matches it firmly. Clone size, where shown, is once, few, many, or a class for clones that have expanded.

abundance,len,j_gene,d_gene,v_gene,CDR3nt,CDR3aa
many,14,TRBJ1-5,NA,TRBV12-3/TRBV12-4,TGTGCCAGCGCAGACCGGGGTAGCAATCAGCCCCAGCATTTT,CASADRGSNQPQHF
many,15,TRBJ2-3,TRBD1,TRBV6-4,TGTGCCAGCAGTTATACAGGGGGGAGCACAGATACGCAGTATTTT,CASSYTGGSTDTQYF
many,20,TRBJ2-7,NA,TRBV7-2,TGTGCCAGCAGCTTAGCGGCCCCGGGGGCAGGTGTGCGGGTCTCCTACGAGCAGTACTTC,CASSLAAPGAGVRVSYEQYF
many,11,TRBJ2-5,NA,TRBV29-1,TGCAGCGTTGACTCCCAAGAGACCCAGTACTTC,CSVDSQETQYF
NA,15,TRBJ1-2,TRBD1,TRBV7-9,TGTGCCAGCAGGTTCGGACAGGGAGTCAACTATGGCTACACCTTC,CASRFGQGVNYGYTF
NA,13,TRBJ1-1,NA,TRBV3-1,TGTGCCAGCAGCCAAGTCCCTAACACTGAAGCTTTCTTT,CASSQVPNTEAFF
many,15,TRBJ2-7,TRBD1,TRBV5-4,TGTGCCAGCAGCTTGGCCGGGACAGGGTCCTACGAGCAGTACTTC,CASSLAGTGSYEQYF
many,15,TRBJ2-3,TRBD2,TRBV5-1,TGCGCCAGCAGCTCAGCCGGGACTAGCGGGGATACGCAGTATTTT,CASSSAGTSGDTQYF
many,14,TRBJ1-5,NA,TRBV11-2,TGTGCCAGCAGCTCCCGACCCGAGAATCAGCCCCAGCATTTT,CASSSRPENQPQHF
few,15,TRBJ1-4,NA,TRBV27,TGTGCCACAACCGCAGGAGGCGGGGTAGGTGAAAAACTGTTTTTT,CATTAGGGVGEKLFF
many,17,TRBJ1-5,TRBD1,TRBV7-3,TGTGCCAGCAGCGGTACCGGGACAGGCGACGCTGATCAGCCCCAGCATTTT,CASSGTGTGDADQPQHF
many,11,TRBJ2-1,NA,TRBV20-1,TGCAGTGCTAGAAAACTGGGAGACCAGTTCTTC,CSARKLGDQFF
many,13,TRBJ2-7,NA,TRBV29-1,TGCAGCGTTGATCCTCAGGGCGGCAACGAGCAGTACTTC,CSVDPQGGNEQYF
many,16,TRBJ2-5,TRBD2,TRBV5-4,TGTGCCAGCAGCCCCCAAATGCGGGGGGCGGTTGAGACCCAGTACTTC,CASSPQMRGAVETQYF
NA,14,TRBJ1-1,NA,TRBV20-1,TGCAGTGCTATTTGGGGACAAATGAACACTGAAGCTTTCTTT,CSAIWGQMNTEAFF
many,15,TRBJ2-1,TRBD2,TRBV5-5,TGTGCCAGCAGCGCCGGGACTAGCTTCTACAATGAGCAGTTCTTC,CASSAGTSFYNEQFF
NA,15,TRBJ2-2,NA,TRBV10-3,TGTGCCATCAGCCCCCCGTCGACGAACACCGGGGAGCTGTTTTTT,CAISPPSTNTGELFF
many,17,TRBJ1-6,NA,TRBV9,TGTGCCAGCAGCTCCAACAGGCATAGCTCCTATAATTCACCCCTCCACTTT,CASSSNRHSSYNSPLHF
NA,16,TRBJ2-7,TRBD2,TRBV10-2,TGCGCCAGCAGTGAGGGGACTAGCGGAAGGAGCTACGAGCAGTACTTC,CASSEGTSGRSYEQYF
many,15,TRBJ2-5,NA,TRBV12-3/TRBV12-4,TGTGCCAGCAGTTTATACGATTTCAGGGAACAGACCCAGTACTTC,CASSLYDFREQTQYF
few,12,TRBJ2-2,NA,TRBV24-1,TGTGCCACCAGTGAAAGATCCGGGGAGCTGTTTTTT,CATSERSGELFF
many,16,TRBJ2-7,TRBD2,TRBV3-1,TGTGCCAGCAGCCACGCGCGGGGGGGAAGCTCCTACGAGCAGTACTTC,CASSHARGGSSYEQYF
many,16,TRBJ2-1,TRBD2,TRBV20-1,TGCAGTGCTATTGGACTAGCGGGGGGCACCTACAATGAGCAGTTCTTC,CSAIGLAGGTYNEQFF
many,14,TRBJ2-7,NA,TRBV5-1,TGCGCCAGCAGCCCGGGGACGGGGGATTACGAGCAGTACTTC,CASSPGTGDYEQYF
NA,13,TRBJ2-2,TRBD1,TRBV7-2,TGTGCCAGCAGCCCTACAGGGGCCGGGGAGCTGTTTTTT,CASSPTGAGELFF
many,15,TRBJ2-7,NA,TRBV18,TGTGCCAGCTCCCCGCCCGGACAACCAGCCTACGAGCAGTACTTC,CASSPPGQPAYEQYF